This T cell receptor (beta chain) was recorded in a study of OX40 agonist ivuxolimab in advanced cancers. Clones were sequenced by immunoSEQ multiplex PCR, and TCRdb holds only the in-frame ones, with some missing. The data contain around 15,000 clones, about three quarters of them seen just once; the ten biggest clones take up over 25%. The V gene's germline CDR1 is SGHTS and CDR2 YDEGEE. CDR3 size: 14 residues. As regards this clone: At one end, the junction sequence differs from germline, possibly due to a read error.

The chain carries TRBV5-8 and TRBJ1-5, with a weak D call TRBD1 (6 bases). The material sequenced was CD4+ or CD8+ T cells sorted from blood, taken in a trial of the OX40 agonist ivuxolimab. The TCR originated in an adult with an advanced solid tumor such as melanoma, head and neck, liver or kidney cancer. CDR3 amino acids: CASSLGAGFQPQHF. DNA for the CDR3: TGTGCCAGCAGTTTGGGGGCGGGGTTTCAGCCCCAGCATTTT.